These T cell receptor beta chains were read from a single sample in a study of blood T cells in healthy people across ages. TCRdb re-called the 5' RACE reads with MiXCR, one entry per CDR3 protein. The sample has about 1.4 million distinct CDR3 sequences, approximately 59% seen once. Sequenced input: blood. All receptors come from a man younger than 30 in good health. Both conserved end residues are part of each CDR3. Each record gives: CDR3 DNA, CDR3 protein, J gene, D gene, clone size, V gene. D genes are given only for firm matches. The listing skips clone size in some rows; elsewhere it reads once, few, many or a size class.

CDR3 DNA: TGTGCCAGCAGCGAGAGGTCGTACAATGAGCAGTTCTTC; CDR3 protein: CASSERSYNEQFF; J gene: TRBJ2-1; D gene: -; clone size: -; V gene: TRBV11-2
CDR3 DNA: TGTGCCAGCAGTTTAACGGCTAGCGGGGCCTACGAGCAGTACTTC; CDR3 protein: CASSLTASGAYEQYF; J gene: TRBJ2-7; D gene: TRBD2; clone size: few; V gene: TRBV28
CDR3 DNA: TGTGCCAGCAACCTTGCAGTTAGCCAACGGGACAAAAATTCACCCCTCCACTTT; CDR3 protein: CASNLAVSQRDKNSPLHF; J gene: TRBJ1-6; D gene: -; clone size: -; V gene: TRBV11-2
CDR3 DNA: TGCGCCAGCAGCCAAGATTTTAGTGCTAGCGCGGAGCAGTTCTTC; CDR3 protein: CASSQDFSASAEQFF; J gene: TRBJ2-1; D gene: -; clone size: -; V gene: TRBV4-3
CDR3 DNA: TGCGCCAGCACCCCTAGCGGGGGGCCCTACGAGCAGTACTTC; CDR3 protein: CASTPSGGPYEQYF; J gene: TRBJ2-7; D gene: TRBD2; clone size: -; V gene: TRBV5-1
CDR3 DNA: TGTGCCAGCAGCTTATGGCCTACAACCTACGAGCAGTACTTC; CDR3 protein: CASSLWPTTYEQYF; J gene: TRBJ2-7; D gene: -; clone size: few; V gene: TRBV7-2
CDR3 DNA: TGCAGTGCTAGTTCCCCTAGCCGTAGCACAGATACGCAGTATTTT; CDR3 protein: CSASSPSRSTDTQYF; J gene: TRBJ2-3; D gene: -; clone size: -; V gene: TRBV20-1
CDR3 DNA: TGTGCCAGCAGTTCTCCAGGGGCTAGCGCAGATACGCAGTATTTT; CDR3 protein: CASSSPGASADTQYF; J gene: TRBJ2-3; D gene: -; clone size: -; V gene: TRBV12-3/TRBV12-4
CDR3 DNA: TGCGCCGGCAGCTTGGGCGACCTAAGTTTGGATACGCAGTATTTT; CDR3 protein: CAGSLGDLSLDTQYF; J gene: TRBJ2-3; D gene: -; clone size: -; V gene: TRBV5-1
CDR3 DNA: TGTGCCACAACCGCGGATAGCGGGAGGGTTGGAGAGCAGTACTTC; CDR3 protein: CATTADSGRVGEQYF; J gene: TRBJ2-7; D gene: TRBD2; clone size: many; V gene: TRBV24-1
CDR3 DNA: TGTGCCAGCAGATACCAGGGTTCTGGAGGCTACACCTTC; CDR3 protein: CASRYQGSGGYTF; J gene: TRBJ1-2; D gene: -; clone size: -; V gene: TRBV28
CDR3 DNA: TGTGCCAGCAGCCCTAGAACCCACAACTACGGCTTAAACATTCAGTACTTC; CDR3 protein: CASSPRTHNYGLNIQYF; J gene: TRBJ2-4; D gene: -; clone size: -; V gene: TRBV7-6
CDR3 DNA: TGCGCCAGCAGCCAAGATCAAATTAGGGGGGTCGTATACGAGCAGTACTTC; CDR3 protein: CASSQDQIRGVVYEQYF; J gene: TRBJ2-7; D gene: -; clone size: -; V gene: TRBV4-1
CDR3 DNA: TGTGCCAGCCACCAAGGAGGCAGGGCGAGAGATGGCTACACCTTC; CDR3 protein: CASHQGGRARDGYTF; J gene: TRBJ1-2; D gene: -; clone size: -; V gene: TRBV6-1
CDR3 DNA: TGCGCCAGCAGCTTGGTTAGCGGGAGGCCCCTTGAGCAGTTCTTC; CDR3 protein: CASSLVSGRPLEQFF; J gene: TRBJ2-1; D gene: TRBD2; clone size: -; V gene: TRBV5-1
CDR3 DNA: TGTGCCACCACCCCGGGACAGGGGAACTACAATGAGCAGTTCTTC; CDR3 protein: CATTPGQGNYNEQFF; J gene: TRBJ2-1; D gene: TRBD1; clone size: -; V gene: TRBV24-1
CDR3 DNA: TGCAGTAGCCTACTAGCAGATACGCAGTATTTT; CDR3 protein: CSSLLADTQYF; J gene: TRBJ2-3; D gene: -; clone size: -; V gene: TRBV29-1
CDR3 DNA: TGTGCCAGCAGCATGGTTGGCAGCTCCTACGAGCAGTACTTC; CDR3 protein: CASSMVGSSYEQYF; J gene: TRBJ2-7; D gene: -; clone size: -; V gene: TRBV11-2
CDR3 DNA: TGTGCCAGCAGTAAAATACAGGGCATGAGGGGCACTGAAGCTTTCTTT; CDR3 protein: CASSKIQGMRGTEAFF; J gene: TRBJ1-1; D gene: -; clone size: -; V gene: TRBV2
CDR3 DNA: TGTGCCAGCAGTGACCCAGCCGGGACGACGGATACGCAGTATTTT; CDR3 protein: CASSDPAGTTDTQYF; J gene: TRBJ2-3; D gene: -; clone size: -; V gene: TRBV12-3/TRBV12-4
CDR3 DNA: TGTGCCAGCAGCGTAGGTGGATCGTGGGGTCGCGTCAATGAGCAGTTCTTC; CDR3 protein: CASSVGGSWGRVNEQFF; J gene: TRBJ2-1; D gene: -; clone size: -; V gene: TRBV9
CDR3 DNA: TGCGCCAGCAGTGAGTACGGAACCACAGATACGCAGTATTTT; CDR3 protein: CASSEYGTTDTQYF; J gene: TRBJ2-3; D gene: -; clone size: -; V gene: TRBV10-2
CDR3 DNA: TGTGCCACCAGCAGAGGACAGGGCATATTGAACACTGAAGCTTTCTTT; CDR3 protein: CATSRGQGILNTEAFF; J gene: TRBJ1-1; D gene: TRBD1; clone size: -; V gene: TRBV15
CDR3 DNA: TGTGCCAGAAGCCAGCATTCCGGGACTCTCTCCTACGAGCAGTACTTC; CDR3 protein: CARSQHSGTLSYEQYF; J gene: TRBJ2-7; D gene: -; clone size: -; V gene: TRBV4-2
CDR3 DNA: TGCGCCAGCACCGGAGACAAAAACATTCAGTACTTC; CDR3 protein: CASTGDKNIQYF; J gene: TRBJ2-4; D gene: -; clone size: once; V gene: TRBV5-1
CDR3 DNA: TGCGCCAGCAGCTACCTCGGGACAGGGGATGGCTACACCTTC; CDR3 protein: CASSYLGTGDGYTF; J gene: TRBJ1-2; D gene: TRBD1; clone size: -; V gene: TRBV5-1
CDR3 DNA: TGTGCTAGCAGCCCCTTGGGGCAGGCAAACACCGGGGAGCTGTTTTTT; CDR3 protein: CASSPLGQANTGELFF; J gene: TRBJ2-2; D gene: -; clone size: -; V gene: TRBV7-7
CDR3 DNA: TGTGCCAGCACCGGGACTAGCGGGTCCCAAGAGACCCAGTACTTC; CDR3 protein: CASTGTSGSQETQYF; J gene: TRBJ2-5; D gene: TRBD2; clone size: -; V gene: TRBV28
CDR3 DNA: TGTGCCAGCAGCTTAGCGCCTCAGGGCTGGTACGAGCAGTACTTC; CDR3 protein: CASSLAPQGWYEQYF; J gene: TRBJ2-7; D gene: -; clone size: -; V gene: TRBV7-2
CDR3 DNA: TGTGCCAGCAGTAGTCCGGAGTTCGAGCAGTACTTC; CDR3 protein: CASSSPEFEQYF; J gene: TRBJ2-7; D gene: -; clone size: few; V gene: TRBV27
CDR3 DNA: TGTGCCAGCAGTACCCAGGGCGGAACCAAAAACATTCAGTACTTC; CDR3 protein: CASSTQGGTKNIQYF; J gene: TRBJ2-4; D gene: -; clone size: -; V gene: TRBV6-2/TRBV6-3
CDR3 DNA: TGTGCCACCAGCACGTGGGACAGGGTATACGGCTACACCTTC; CDR3 protein: CATSTWDRVYGYTF; J gene: TRBJ1-2; D gene: TRBD1; clone size: few; V gene: TRBV15
CDR3 DNA: TGTGCCAGCAGTTACGTGAACGGCAATGAGCAGTTCTTC; CDR3 protein: CASSYVNGNEQFF; J gene: TRBJ2-1; D gene: -; clone size: -; V gene: TRBV6-6
CDR3 DNA: TGTGCCAGCAATCGGTACCGGGACTCTGGTCGTCCAGATACGCAGTATTTT; CDR3 protein: CASNRYRDSGRPDTQYF; J gene: TRBJ2-3; D gene: -; clone size: -; V gene: TRBV6-6
CDR3 DNA: TGTGCCAAGACGGGGGGACCGGGGGAGACCCAGTACTTC; CDR3 protein: CAKTGGPGETQYF; J gene: TRBJ2-5; D gene: TRBD2; clone size: -; V gene: TRBV5-6
CDR3 DNA: TGTGCCAGCAGTTTAGCTCAGGGTTCGTCTGGCTACACCTTC; CDR3 protein: CASSLAQGSSGYTF; J gene: TRBJ1-2; D gene: -; clone size: few; V gene: TRBV12-3/TRBV12-4
CDR3 DNA: TGCAGTGCTAGAATAGGCCTAGCGGGGAATTACGAGCAGTACTTC; CDR3 protein: CSARIGLAGNYEQYF; J gene: TRBJ2-7; D gene: TRBD2; clone size: -; V gene: TRBV20-1
CDR3 DNA: TGTGCCAGCAGCTTAGACCCGGGACAGGGTATGAATGAGCAGTACTTC; CDR3 protein: CASSLDPGQGMNEQYF; J gene: TRBJ2-5; D gene: TRBD1; clone size: -; V gene: TRBV7-9
CDR3 DNA: TGTGCCAGCAGCTTAGTGGCCCCAGCGGGAGCTAGCAATGAGCAGTTCTTC; CDR3 protein: CASSLVAPAGASNEQFF; J gene: TRBJ2-1; D gene: TRBD2; clone size: -; V gene: TRBV7-2
CDR3 DNA: TGTGCCATCAGCCCCAACACAGGAACCTACGAGCAGTACTTC; CDR3 protein: CAISPNTGTYEQYF; J gene: TRBJ2-7; D gene: -; clone size: -; V gene: TRBV10-3
CDR3 DNA: TGTGCCAGCAGCGGAGAGGGGGGCCGCGGAAACACCATATATTTT; CDR3 protein: CASSGEGGRGNTIYF; J gene: TRBJ1-3; D gene: -; clone size: -; V gene: TRBV9
CDR3 DNA: TGTGCCAGCAGCCAAGAAATCGACAGGGATGGCTACACCTTC; CDR3 protein: CASSQEIDRDGYTF; J gene: TRBJ1-2; D gene: TRBD1; clone size: few; V gene: TRBV11-2
CDR3 DNA: TGTGCCAGCCAAGACAGGGTTTCCTACGAGCAGTACTTC; CDR3 protein: CASQDRVSYEQYF; J gene: TRBJ2-7; D gene: TRBD1; clone size: -; V gene: TRBV28
CDR3 DNA: TGTGCCACCAGTGACCAGGCGGGAAATTGGAAGCAGCCCCAGCATTTT; CDR3 protein: CATSDQAGNWKQPQHF; J gene: TRBJ1-5; D gene: -; clone size: -; V gene: TRBV24-1
CDR3 DNA: TGCAGATACAGGGGTCCCAGCTCCTACAATGAGCAGTTCTTC; CDR3 protein: CRYRGPSSYNEQFF; J gene: TRBJ2-1; D gene: TRBD1; clone size: once; V gene: TRBV20-1
CDR3 DNA: TGCGCCAGCAGCCAACCGGGAAAGGGGCCCTACGAGCAGTACTTC; CDR3 protein: CASSQPGKGPYEQYF; J gene: TRBJ2-7; D gene: -; clone size: few; V gene: TRBV4-1
CDR3 DNA: TGTGCCATCAGTGACAGGGCTGCGTCCTACGAGCAGTACTTC; CDR3 protein: CAISDRAASYEQYF; J gene: TRBJ2-7; D gene: -; clone size: few; V gene: TRBV10-3
CDR3 DNA: TGTGCCAGCAGCGAGGACGGCCTTCACTCCAATGAGCAGTTCTTC; CDR3 protein: CASSEDGLHSNEQFF; J gene: TRBJ2-1; D gene: -; clone size: -; V gene: TRBV9
CDR3 DNA: TGTGCCAGCAGTTTAGCCGGGCCCGGGGAGCTGTTTTTT; CDR3 protein: CASSLAGPGELFF; J gene: TRBJ2-2; D gene: -; clone size: few; V gene: TRBV7-2
CDR3 DNA: TGTGCCAGCGCACCACAAAGCTCCTATAATTCACCCCTCCACTTT; CDR3 protein: CASAPQSSYNSPLHF; J gene: TRBJ1-6; D gene: -; clone size: -; V gene: TRBV28
CDR3 DNA: TGCAGTGCTTCAACCGGGACAGGGTCCTACGAGCAGTACTTC; CDR3 protein: CSASTGTGSYEQYF; J gene: TRBJ2-7; D gene: TRBD1; clone size: few; V gene: TRBV20-1
CDR3 DNA: TGCAGTGCTGCGGCCGTCTCCTACGAGCAGTACTTC; CDR3 protein: CSAAAVSYEQYF; J gene: TRBJ2-7; D gene: -; clone size: -; V gene: TRBV20-1
CDR3 DNA: TGCGCCAGCAGTCCAGCGGAGCCCACAGATACGCAGTATTTT; CDR3 protein: CASSPAEPTDTQYF; J gene: TRBJ2-3; D gene: -; clone size: -; V gene: TRBV5-1
CDR3 DNA: TGTGCCAGCAGTGTAAGGGGTAGGGACAATGAGCAGTTCTTC; CDR3 protein: CASSVRGRDNEQFF; J gene: TRBJ2-1; D gene: -; clone size: -; V gene: TRBV2
CDR3 DNA: TGTGCCAGCTCAGAGGGCGAGGGAGGACGGAACACCGGGGAGCTGTTTTTT; CDR3 protein: CASSEGEGGRNTGELFF; J gene: TRBJ2-2; D gene: -; clone size: -; V gene: TRBV18
CDR3 DNA: TGTGCCAGCAGTTACTCGCGGGGAGAGCAGTACTTC; CDR3 protein: CASSYSRGEQYF; J gene: TRBJ2-7; D gene: -; clone size: many; V gene: TRBV6-5
CDR3 DNA: TGTGCCAGCTCACTCAACCAGGCGAAGAACACTGAAGCTTTCTTT; CDR3 protein: CASSLNQAKNTEAFF; J gene: TRBJ1-1; D gene: -; clone size: few; V gene: TRBV18
CDR3 DNA: TGCAGTGCTAGACAGTACTCGTCGGGCACCGGGGAGCTGTTTTTT; CDR3 protein: CSARQYSSGTGELFF; J gene: TRBJ2-2; D gene: -; clone size: -; V gene: TRBV20-1
CDR3 DNA: TGTGCCACCAGCAGAGACCGCAACGACGAGCAGTACTTC; CDR3 protein: CATSRDRNDEQYF; J gene: TRBJ2-7; D gene: -; clone size: -; V gene: TRBV15
CDR3 DNA: TGTGCCTGCAAGGGGCAGAATTCACCCCTCCACTTT; CDR3 protein: CACKGQNSPLHF; J gene: TRBJ1-6; D gene: -; clone size: -; V gene: TRBV2